This T cell receptor (beta chain) came from a study of chemoradiotherapy in HPV16-positive cancers. At the level of the study: Candidate HPV-specific T-cell clones and common TCR motifs came from functional assays in a couple of HPV16-positive patients.

Study-level points and caveats: For HPV16-positive patients, expanding HPV-responsive T cells associated with longer recurrence-free survival.

Trimming took 5 bases from V and 3 from J; bases not matched to a gene: 5. CDR1 and CDR2 (germline): SGHNT, YYREEE (reference sequence). The CDR3 spans 13 residues. The table lists this clone with a few counts. Its antigen remains unidentified. Measured with immunoSEQ multiplex PCR; TCRdb has only the in-frame clones, and not every one. The sample has around 12,000 clones; around three quarters are singletons. The chain recombines TRBV5-4 with TRBJ2-7; TRBD1 matches at 7 bases. The receptor was derived from a human donor with HPV-associated anogenital cancer. Sample collection was performed from a patient who underwent chemoradiotherapy. In nucleotides, the CDR3 is TGTGCCAGCAGTTCGGGACAGAACTACGAGCAGTACTTC. Translating gives CASSSGQNYEQYF. The full variable domain, its missing parts supplied by reference TRBV5-4 and TRBJ2-7, is ETGVTQSPTHLIKTRGQQVTLRCSSQSGHNTVSWYQQALGQGPQFIFQYYREEENGRGNFPPRFSGLQFPNYSSELNVNALELDDSALYLCASSSGQNYEQYFGPGTRLTVT.